The 16 T cell receptor beta chains reported below all come from one sample, sequenced in a study of early T cells in non-severe SARS-CoV-2 infection. One entry per CDR3 protein results from TCRdb running MiXCR on the 5' RACE reads. The table lists about 30,000 distinct CDR3 sequences, less than 6.5% of them singletons, with 3.5% in the top ten. The sample consisted of whole blood. Every receptor here comes from an adult who was a healthcare worker with PCR-confirmed SARS-CoV-2 infection or an uninfected control (not recorded which).

This clonotype was seen at least ten times. V is TRBV23-1 and J is TRBJ2-2; TRBD2 agrees at 14 bases. TRBV23-1 falls under the ORF class, with uncertain function. V lost 4 bases and J lost 1; bases outside the gene matches: 8. The CDR3 totals 19 residues. The CDR3 region has the DNA TGCGCCAGCAGTCCAAATCCGGGACTAGCGGGAGAGAACACCGGGGAGCTGTTTTTT. Encoded protein: CASSPNPGLAGENTGELFF.

This clonotype was seen ten or more times. The chain uses TRBV18 and TRBJ2-7; D is unresolved. Deletions cut 2 bases from V and 3 bases from J, with 17 bases between. The CDR3 has 16 residues. Germline assignment: CDR1 KGHSH and CDR2 LQKENI. The CDR3 spells CASSPVADFTYYEQYF. The CDR3 nucleotides read TGTGCCAGCTCACCAGTGGCAGACTTTACCTACTACGAGCAGTACTTC.

This chain links TRBV20-1 with TRBJ2-1; a weak D match, TRBD2 (5 bases). From germline, CDR1 is DFQATT and CDR2 SNEGSKA (reference sequence). This CDR3 has 14 amino acids. The germline V and J ends were trimmed by 4 bases and 3 bases, with 13 bases remaining between them. CDR3: CSANLGRFYNEQFF. CDR3 nucleotides: TGCAGTGCTAACCTGGGGAGATTCTACAATGAGCAGTTCTTC.

This clonotype was seen ten or more times. This sequence joins TRBV10-3 and TRBJ2-2; TRBD2 matches 11 bases. The CDR3 runs 15 residues. The germline gives CDR1 ENHRY, CDR2 SYGVKD. With V trimmed by 7 bases and J by 5 bases, 6 bases remained unmatched. The chain's CDR3 is CAIMGTSGRTGELFF. The CDR3, as DNA: TGTGCCATCATGGGGACTAGCGGAAGGACCGGGGAGCTGTTTTTT.

Many counts were recorded for this clonotype. This sequence joins TRBV28 and TRBJ1-4; D not resolved. V shed 5 bases and J shed 1 base, with 11 bases lying between them. Germline V gene sequence: CDR1 MDHEN, CDR2 SYDVKM. This CDR3 has 15 amino acids. The CDR3 loop is CASSHAPLTNEKLFF. In nucleotides, the CDR3 is TGTGCCAGCAGTCACGCACCGTTAACTAATGAAAAACTGTTTTTT.

A few counts support this clonotype. The V gene is TRBV20-1, the J gene TRBJ2-7, with 11 positions matching TRBD2. The CDR3 is 16 amino acids. Germline V CDR1 and CDR2: DFQATT, SNEGSKA (reference sequence). Trimming cost V 3 bases and J 2 bases; bases outside gene matches: 9. For the CDR3, the DNA is TGCAGTGCTAGGGATAGCGGGAGGGCCCTACCCTACGAGCAGTACTTC. Its translation is CSARDSGRALPYEQYF.

This clonotype was seen repeatedly, ten times or more. V and J are TRBV28 and TRBJ2-1; D uncertain. Trimming took 5 bases from V and 7 from J, leaving 9 bases between them. Germline lookup yields CDR1 MDHEN and CDR2 SYDVKM. The CDR3 is 12 residues long. The CDR3 spells CASSRVGNEQFF. The CDR3, as DNA: TGTGCCAGCAGTCGGGTGGGGAATGAGCAGTTCTTC.

This clonotype has only a few counts. The chain uses TRBV6-5 and TRBJ2-3; TRBD1 is a possible D gene (5 bases). The germline CDR1 and CDR2 sequences are MNHEY and SVGAGI. V lost 4 bases to trimming and J lost 11 bases, with 13 bases between them. The CDR3 runs to 12 residues. The CDR3 is CASSSQGWWQYF. CDR3 bases: TGTGCCAGCAGTTCCCAGGGTTGGTGGCAGTATTTT.

This clonotype came up many times. The gene calls are TRBV7-9 and TRBJ2-7; D is ambiguous. V was trimmed by 5 bases and J by 0 bases, leaving 17 bases between them. Germline V gives CDR1 SEHNR, CDR2 FQNEAQ (reference sequence). The CDR3 runs to 16 residues. The CDR3 DNA sequence: TGTGCCAGCAGCGCATGGTCTGGGCCTAGCTCCTACGAGCAGTACTTC. Its translation is CASSAWSGPSSYEQYF.

This clonotype was picked up many times. The chain employs TRBV5-1 and TRBJ2-2, with no clear D. The CDR3 contains 13 residues. V lost 2 bases to trimming and J lost 7 bases, with 9 bases between them. Germline lookup yields CDR1 SGHRS and CDR2 YFSETQ. The CDR3 DNA is TGCGCCAGCAGCTTTAGTCAAAGCGGGGAGCTGTTTTTT. It codes for CASSFSQSGELFF.

This clonotype has a handful of counts. The chain combines TRBV7-2 with TRBJ2-2; the match to TRBD2 covers 14 bases. Germline V gene lookup returns CDR1 SGHTA and CDR2 FQGNSA. The V and J ends lost 7 bases and 4 bases, in that order; junction bases with no gene match: 5. The length of the CDR3 is 16 residues. The DNA for the CDR3 is TGTGCCAGCACGGGACTAGCGGGAGCGGCCACCGGGGAGCTGTTTTTT. It translates to CASTGLAGAATGELFF.

The table lists this clonotype with many counts. The chain joins TRBV20-1 to TRBJ2-7; TRBD2 is a possible D gene (7 bases). The CDR3 consists of 13 residues. The ends were cut back, 6 bases at V and 4 bases at J, with 16 bases in the middle. Germline V gene sequence: CDR1 DFQATT, CDR2 SNEGSKA (reference sequence). In nucleotides, the CDR3 is TGCAGTGCAAGACTCGGGGGGCCATACGAGCAGTACTTC. Its protein product is CSARLGGPYEQYF.

J is TRBJ1-6 and V is TRBV18, with D maybe TRBD1 (5 bases). The V gene's germline CDR1 is KGHSH and CDR2 LQKENI. V was shortened by 8 bases and J by 7 bases, with 12 bases between the two germline ends. The CDR3 contains 13 residues. As DNA, the CDR3 is TGTGCCAGCCGGGGACTGTTAAATTCACCCCTCCACTTT. This encodes CASRGLLNSPLHF.

In its sample, this clonotype was seen many times. The chain recombines TRBV20-1 with TRBJ2-2; D uncertain. V was clipped by 1 base and J by 5 bases, with 14 bases between them. CDR3 length: 15 amino acids. The germline gives CDR1 DFQATT, CDR2 SNEGSKA (reference sequence). As DNA, the CDR3 is TGCAGTGCTAGAGTGGCCTCCCTTCCAACCGGGGAGCTGTTTTTT. It codes for CSARVASLPTGELFF.

There are a few counts of this clonotype. This rearrangement joins TRBV20-1 to TRBJ2-1; TRBD1 aligns across 10 bases. CDR3 size: 13 residues. Germline V gene data show CDR1 as DFQATT and CDR2 as SNEGSKA (reference sequence). The trim removed 3 bases at V and 8 bases at J, leaving 4 bases unmatched. The CDR3 DNA follows: TGCAGTGCTAGTGACAGGGGGCGAGATGAGCAGTTCTTC. It translates to CSASDRGRDEQFF.

A word on this clonotype: A much larger clone differs by one base, so this may be a read error. The chain couples TRBV2 to TRBJ2-5; the D is unclear. The CDR3 is made up of 11 amino acids. The germline V gene encodes CDR1 SNHLY and CDR2 FYNNEI. CDR3 nucleotide sequence: TGTGTCAGCAGTGTAGGAGAGACCCAGTACTTC. Its translation: CVSSVGETQYF. Together with reference TRBV2 and TRBJ2-5, the CDR3 gives the full variable domain: EPEVTQTPSHQVTQMGQEVILRCVPISNHLYFYWYRQILGQKVEFLVSFYNNEISEKSEIFDDQFSVERPDGSNFTLKIRSTKLEDSAMYFCVSSVGETQYFGPGTRLLVL.